This paragraph covers one T cell receptor beta chain sequence. This record belongs to a study of cytomegalovirus exposure and HLA in healthy donors. The primer mix had 60 Vbeta and 13 Jbeta primers. Clones were sequenced by immunoSEQ multiplex PCR, and TCRdb holds only the in-frame ones, with some missing. Among about 120,000 clones listed, approximately 81% were seen once. This CDR3 is 15 amino acids long. The V gene end was trimmed by 3 bases and the J gene end by 6 bases; junction bases not matched to a gene: 7. Germline CDR1 and CDR2: LNHNV and YYDKDF (reference sequence). Sequenced input: PBMCs. The rearrangement links TRBV15 to TRBJ1-5; 8 positions match TRBD1. The sequence came from a man aged 30-40 years in good health and CMV-seropositive. DNA for the CDR3: TGTGCCACCAGCAGGCGACAGGGGCCCGCTCAGCCCCAGCATTTT. Its protein is CATSRRQGPAQPQHF. The complete variable domain, with remaining parts taken from reference TRBV15 and TRBJ1-5, reads DAMVIQNPRYQVTQFGKPVTLSCSQTLNHNVMYWYQQKSSQAPKLLFHYYDKDFNNEADTPDNFQSRRPNTSFCFLDIRSPGLGDTAMYLCATSRRQGPAQPQHFGDGTRLSIL.